Sequencing of this TCR beta chain was carried out in a study of identical twins. Overall study results and limits: Whereas memory repertoires showed no such difference, abundant cord blood beta clonotypes carried fewer insertions. Twins' surplus sharing was weaker for beta out-of-frame sequences.

With regard to this clonotype: Its antigen is undetermined.

Healthy Caucasians made up all donors. From the 5' RACE reads, TCRdb called clonotypes with MiXCR, one entry per CDR3 protein. The data hold some 200,000 distinct CDR3 sequences, with 7.5% observed a single time. This CDR3 has 14 residues. V shed 7 bases and J shed 1 base, with 14 bases lying between them. Germline lookup yields CDR1 SNHLY and CDR2 FYNNEI. This sample was also put to use in a study of yellow fever vaccine responses in identical twins.

The sequenced sample was memory (CD45RO+) T cells sorted from blood. The sequence was obtained from a woman aged 18-35 years in good health. The rearrangement joins TRBV2 to TRBJ2-7, with D unresolved. The CDR3 DNA reads as TGTGCCAGCATTTATGGCAGGACGTCCTACGAGCAGTACTTC. Protein sequence: CASIYGRTSYEQYF.